Here is one T cell receptor (beta chain) with its context. Germline CDR1 reads SGHDN; CDR2 reads FVKESK. This CDR3 has 13 amino acids. Unmatched junction bases numbered 6, after V lost 7 bases and J lost 5 bases. The sample comes from a study of blood T cell repertoires in COVID-19. Across the whole study: The origin of the acute and convalescent COVID-19 samples was the United States, Italy and Spain. Sources were T cells, B-cell-depleted T cells, or PBMCs; the material itself was cDNA or gDNA.

Source study methods: From reference gene primer amplification, estimates of nucleated cell counts were derived. The data were produced by immunoSEQ multiplex PCR, yet TCRdb's version contains in-frame clones alone and is incomplete. The V and J calls and clone size are taken from that table; D and trimming were inferred from the DNA. The sample holds approximately 300,000 clones; approximately 86% are singletons and the top ten take less than 2.5%. Sequencing input: peripheral blood. J is TRBJ2-7 and V is TRBV14, with 9 positions matching TRBD1. The sequence came from a man between 18 and 29 years old with active or convalescent COVID-19. Written as DNA, the CDR3 is TGTGCCAGCACCCTGACAGGGGGGAACGAGCAGTACTTC. Translating gives CASTLTGGNEQYF. Filled out from reference TRBV14 and TRBJ2-7, the complete variable domain reads EAGVTQFPSHSVIEKGQTVTLRCDPISGHDNLYWYRRVMGKEIKFLLHFVKESKQDESGMPNNRFLAERTGGTYSTLKVQPAELEDSGVYFCASTLTGGNEQYFGPGTRLTVT.